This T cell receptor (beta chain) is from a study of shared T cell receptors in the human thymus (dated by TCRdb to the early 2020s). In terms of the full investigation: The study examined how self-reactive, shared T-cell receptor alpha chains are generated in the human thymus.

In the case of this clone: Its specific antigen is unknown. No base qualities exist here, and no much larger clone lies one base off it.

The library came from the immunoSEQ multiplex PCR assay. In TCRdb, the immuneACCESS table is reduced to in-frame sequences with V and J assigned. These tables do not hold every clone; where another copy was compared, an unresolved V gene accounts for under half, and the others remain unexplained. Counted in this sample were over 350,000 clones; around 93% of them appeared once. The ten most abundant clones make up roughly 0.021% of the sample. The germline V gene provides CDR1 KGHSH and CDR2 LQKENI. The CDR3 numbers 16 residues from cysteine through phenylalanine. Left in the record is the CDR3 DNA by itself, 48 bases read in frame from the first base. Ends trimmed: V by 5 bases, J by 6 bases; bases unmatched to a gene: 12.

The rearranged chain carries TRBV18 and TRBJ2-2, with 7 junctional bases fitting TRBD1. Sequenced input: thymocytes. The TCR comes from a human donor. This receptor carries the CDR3 CASSTKQGTPAGELFF. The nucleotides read TGTGCCAGCTCAACTAAACAGGGGACCCCTGCCGGGGAGCTGTTTTTT.